This TCR beta chain was captured by sequencing in a study of identical twins (dated by TCRdb to 2016 to 2017). In terms of the full investigation: To test whether fetal clonotypes persist, the study used deep sequencing on TCR alpha and beta repertoires from monozygotic twins, unrelated adults of various ages, and cord blood. To rule out contamination, the twin experiments were replicated at different times with different library preparation protocols. What the authors observed across the whole study: Because the same donors could not be followed over many years, the conclusions depended on cross-sectional statistical analysis. The excess sharing between twins in beta out-of-frame sequences was weaker because fewer shared sequences reduced the signal-to-noise ratio. Abundant cord blood beta clonotypes carried fewer insertions; young adult naive repertoires showed a weaker similar trend, while memory repertoires showed none. Compared with coincidental sharing between unrelated individuals, out-of-frame TCR alpha sequences shared between twins had an excess of sequences with low generation probability. Invariant T cells such as MAIT and iNKT could partly confound zero-insertion analyses, though diverse VJ usage argued against this for most clonotypes. In monozygotic twins, recombination models systematically underestimated out-of-frame TCR alpha sharing, but the models matched the sharing seen between unrelated individuals.

This clonotype was counted only a few times. The antigen it recognizes is unknown. Base qualities are not at hand, and no much larger clone is one base apart. Every donor was a healthy Caucasian. Three unrelated non-twin adults were additionally sequenced: a male aged 18 to 29, a male aged 50 to 59 and a female aged 50 to 59. Using Miltenyi CD45RO+ enrichment and human naive T-cell isolation kits, memory (CD45RO+) and naive T cells were isolated from PBMC. The junction carries 17 bases between V and J, which are trimmed by 6 bases and 8 bases respectively. Taken from the germline V gene, the CDR1 and CDR2 loops are MDHEN and SYDVKM. From the cysteine through the phenylalanine, the CDR3 covers 14 amino acids. Just CDR3 DNA is preserved here, 42 bases in frame from base 1. Libraries were constructed by 5' RACE. Sequencing took place on an Illumina HiSeq 2000. Template switching introduced a universal primer binding site; the final cDNA contained a unique molecular identifier, enabling accurate counting of TCR cDNA molecules. First-strand cDNA for TCR alpha and beta chains was synthesized from specific primers in the conserved constant-segment region. Each cDNA library was double barcoded, with a SMART-Mk sample barcode plus Illumina barcodes, to control for contamination. TruSeq adapter sequences, together with Illumina sample barcodes, were added in two successive PCR steps. Sequencing of the TCR alpha and beta cDNA libraries was done on the Illumina HiSeq platform using custom primers. The authors processed their data as follows. Unique molecular identifiers were extracted from raw reads with MiGEC, and CDR3 positions were determined with MiXCR. For each individual, recombination models were inferred using an EM algorithm with the repgenHMM and IGoR tools. Shared clonotype analysis was performed with the tcR package in R, normalizing sharing by the product of cloneset sizes. To study raw recombination free of thymic and clonal selection effects, out-of-frame nonproductive sequences were analyzed. The public reads were reanalyzed by TCRdb: fastp trimming at Q25, MiXCR alignment, in-frame beta chains only. Rows with a matching CDR3 protein are joined into one entry that keeps the most common DNA and genes. The V and J calls follow TCRdb's processing rather than the paper's. The sample table contains more than 650,000 distinct CDR3 sequences; only one count was recorded for around 6% of them. The leading ten clones occupy about 2% of the sample.

The sequencing input was naive T cells sorted from blood. Sample cell subset or site, as interpreted from the label and publication: cells isolated with a human naive T-cell isolation kit. This TCR derives from a man younger than 35 in good health. The chain is assembled from TRBV28 and TRBJ2-1, with TRBD1 tentatively as D gene (5 bases match). The DNA sequence reads TGTGCCAGCAGGCCCCTGGGGCCGGCGGATGAGCAGTTCTTC. Its protein reads: CASRPLGPADEQFF.